This TCR beta chain was identified in a study of blood T cell repertoires in COVID-19. Study information: Acute and convalescent COVID-19 specimens originated in the United States, Italy and Spain.

The protocol was immunoSEQ multiplex PCR, while the TCRdb copy is restricted to in-frame clones and leaves out a portion. The table lists approximately 150,000 clones, approximately 80% of them singletons. CDR3 size: 13 residues. Germline V gives CDR1 SGHNT, CDR2 YYREEE (reference sequence). Trimming took 5 bases from V and 3 from J; bases not matched to a gene: 4. This clone occurred a few times. This TCR came from a woman aged 55-70 years with acute or convalescent COVID-19. This sequence joins TRBV5-4 and TRBJ2-5; 7 bases map to TRBD2. The sequenced material came from peripheral blood. The CDR3 spells CASRLGGKETQYF. The CDR3 DNA reads as TGTGCCAGCAGGCTGGGGGGGAAAGAGACCCAGTACTTC.